These T cell receptor beta chains were read from a single sample in a study of spatial heterogeneity in lung cancer. TCRdb itself ran the 5' RACE reads through MiXCR, one entry per CDR3 protein. The sample contains some 54,000 distinct CDR3 sequences, 6.5% to 7.5% of which appear only once. Sequenced here: PBMCs, sampled at follow-up. The receptors here all came from a female donor with early-stage non-small cell lung cancer. Each CDR3 is given with its conserved first and last residue. The order of the fields is CDR3 length, J gene, V gene, D gene, clone size, CDR3 protein, CDR3 DNA. D genes are given only for firm matches. Only some rows state a clone size, as once, few, many or a class for expanded clones.

18	TRBJ1-5	TRBV19	TRBD1	many	CASSPGRSGQGAAGPQHF	TGTGCCAGTAGTCCCGGCAGGTCGGGACAGGGGGCGGCGGGGCCCCAGCATTTT
14	TRBJ2-3	TRBV5-1	TRBD1	many	CASRAGQGTDTQYF	TGCGCCAGCAGGGCAGGACAGGGGACAGATACGCAGTATTTT
17	TRBJ2-2	TRBV20-1	-	few	CSARDSGLAMNTGELFF	TGCAGTGCTAGAGATTCCGGGCTAGCGATGAACACCGGGGAGCTGTTTTTT
13	TRBJ1-1	TRBV20-1	-	many	CSARDLGGTEAFF	TGCAGTGCTAGAGATCTAGGGGGCACTGAAGCTTTCTTT
14	TRBJ1-2	TRBV3-1	TRBD1	-	CASSRGQVNYGYTF	TGTGCCAGCAGCCGGGGACAGGTTAACTATGGCTACACCTTC
13	TRBJ2-7	TRBV14	-	many	CASSLSRSYEQYF	TGTGCCAGCAGCCTCTCGAGGTCCTACGAGCAGTACTTC
14	TRBJ1-5	TRBV11-2	-	few	CASSRTDSNQPQHF	TGTGCCAGCAGTCGGACAGATAGCAATCAGCCCCAGCATTTT
14	TRBJ2-3	TRBV18	-	few	CASSPPPSTDTQYF	TGTGCCAGCTCACCACCCCCATCCACAGATACGCAGTATTTT
14	TRBJ2-2	TRBV5-4	-	-	CASSLPENTGELFF	TGTGCCAGCAGCTTGCCGGAGAACACCGGGGAGCTGTTTTTT
15	TRBJ2-1	TRBV7-2	-	many	CASTLSTNSYNEQFF	TGTGCCAGCACCCTAAGTACGAACTCCTACAATGAGCAGTTCTTC
16	TRBJ2-3	TRBV20-1	-	many	CSAIKGPLEGTDTQYF	TGCAGTGCAATCAAAGGACCCCTTGAGGGAACAGATACGCAGTATTTT
15	TRBJ2-2	TRBV11-2	TRBD1	many	CASSTRQGVTGELFF	TGTGCCAGCAGCACGCGACAGGGGGTCACCGGGGAGCTGTTTTTT
14	TRBJ2-7	TRBV2	-	few	CASRASLAIYEQYF	TGTGCCAGCAGGGCCTCATTGGCCATCTACGAGCAGTACTTC
14	TRBJ2-1	TRBV14	-	many	CASSQERRTVEQFF	TGTGCCAGCAGCCAAGAGAGGAGGACAGTTGAGCAGTTCTTC
14	TRBJ2-3	TRBV20-1	-	many	CSASQRGLTDTQYF	TGCAGTGCTAGCCAGAGAGGGCTCACAGATACGCAGTATTTT
14	TRBJ2-3	TRBV6-1	-	-	CASRGLTYADTQYF	TGTGCCAGCAGGGGCTTAACCTACGCAGATACGCAGTATTTT
15	TRBJ1-4	TRBV20-1	-	many	CSARVMRRTNEKLFF	TGCAGTGCTAGAGTAATGAGACGAACTAATGAAAAACTGTTTTTT
15	TRBJ1-5	TRBV20-1	TRBD1	few	CSALPGQGAIQPQHF	TGCAGTGCTCTTCCGGGACAGGGGGCTATTCAGCCCCAGCATTTT
14	TRBJ2-3	TRBV7-9	-	-	CASSLEGHTDTQYF	TGTGCCAGCAGCTTAGAGGGGCACACAGATACGCAGTATTTT
12	TRBJ2-1	TRBV27	-	-	CASPLLPREQFF	TGTGCCAGCCCCCTCTTGCCCAGGGAGCAGTTCTTC
14	TRBJ1-5	TRBV19	-	-	CASEIRDSNQPQHF	TGTGCCAGTGAAATCCGGGACAGCAATCAGCCCCAGCATTTT
13	TRBJ1-3	TRBV2	-	many	CASSSNSGNTIYF	TGTGCCAGCAGTTCAAACTCTGGAAACACCATATATTTT
15	TRBJ2-2	TRBV7-2	TRBD2	few	CASSKLAGVTGELFF	TGTGCCAGCAGCAAACTAGCGGGGGTTACCGGGGAGCTGTTTTTT
18	TRBJ2-2	TRBV5-6	TRBD2	many	CASSLLGGAAHGTGELFF	TGTGCCAGCAGCTTACTCGGGGGGGCCGCCCACGGGACCGGGGAGCTGTTTTTT
18	TRBJ1-4	TRBV7-6	TRBD1	many	CASSHPGQGVVGNEKLFF	TGTGCCAGCAGCCACCCGGGACAGGGGGTGGTGGGAAATGAAAAACTGTTTTTT
11	TRBJ2-5	TRBV6-6	-	many	CASSQGETQYF	TGTGCCAGCAGTCAGGGGGAGACCCAGTACTTC
13	TRBJ1-1	TRBV23-1	-	many	CASSQAPSDEAFF	TGCGCCAGCAGTCAAGCACCTTCAGATGAAGCTTTCTTT
11	TRBJ1-5	TRBV2	-	few	CASSNDQPQHF	TGTGCCAGCAGTAATGATCAGCCCCAGCATTTT